This T cell receptor (beta chain) emerged from a study of tumor-infiltrating lymphocytes in primary liver carcinoma. Study-level results: Blood had a significantly lower top-250-clone fraction than tumors did (p = 0.039).

Reverse transcription of approximately 500 ng total RNA with a constant-region primer produced TCR beta cDNA. Library construction for TCR beta comprised three nested multiplex PCR rounds performed with slightly modified ARM-PCR. In the first two PCR rounds, TRBV1-TRBV30 forward primers were paired with a C-beta reverse primer, and each round lasted approximately 10 cycles. TCRdb recomputed calls from the multiplex PCR reads with MiXCR, one row per CDR3 protein. The table records over 100,000 distinct CDR3 sequences, 55% to 70% of them present only once. The CDR3 contains 15 residues. The germline V gene encodes CDR1 MNHNY and CDR2 SVGAGI (reference sequence). For this clonotype: No antigen is known for it. At one end, the junction sequence differs from germline, possibly due to a read error.

Co-extraction yielded RNA and DNA from approximately 20-30 mg of unsorted bulk tissue. The chain carries TRBV6-6 and TRBJ2-7; 7 positions match TRBD2. The sample taken for sequencing was tumor-adjacent normal liver tissue. The sequence derives from a woman aged 60 to 75 with primary liver carcinoma and hepatitis B virus infection. The CDR3 reads CASSYSGGSEYERYF. DNA for the CDR3: TGTGCCAGCAGTTACTCGGGCGGGAGTGAATACGAGCGGTATTTC.